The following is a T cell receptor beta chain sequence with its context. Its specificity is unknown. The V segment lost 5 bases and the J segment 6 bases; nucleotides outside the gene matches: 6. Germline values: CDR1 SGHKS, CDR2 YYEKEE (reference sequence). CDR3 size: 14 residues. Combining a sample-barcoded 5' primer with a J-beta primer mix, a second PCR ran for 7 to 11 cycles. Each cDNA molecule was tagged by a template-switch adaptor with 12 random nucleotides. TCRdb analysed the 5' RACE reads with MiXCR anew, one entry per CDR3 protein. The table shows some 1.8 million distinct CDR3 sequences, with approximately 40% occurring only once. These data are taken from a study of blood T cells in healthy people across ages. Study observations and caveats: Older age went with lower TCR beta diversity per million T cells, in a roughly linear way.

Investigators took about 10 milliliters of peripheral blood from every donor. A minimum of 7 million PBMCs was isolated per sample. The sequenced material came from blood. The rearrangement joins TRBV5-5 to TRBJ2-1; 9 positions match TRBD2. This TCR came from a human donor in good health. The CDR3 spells CASSSGTSSNEQFF. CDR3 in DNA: TGTGCCAGCAGTTCCGGGACTAGCTCCAATGAGCAGTTCTTC.